Sequencing of this T cell receptor beta chain was carried out in a study of CD8+CD57+ T cells in acquired aplastic anemia. Overall study: Sorted CD4+ and CD8+ cells yielded DNA averaging approximately 3 ug. Overall study results and limits: With respect to CD8+ Simpson's diversity, patients and controls did not differ significantly.

Before being chosen for sequencing, patients had shown CD8+CD57+ cell expansion by flow cytometry. The patients, all of them, had severe acquired aplastic anemia. Both TCR beta VDJ combination and CDR3 sequence profiling were carried out. Genomic DNA was the template for this profiling. MiXCR, run by TCRdb on the reads, gives a single entry per CDR3 protein. In the table there are about 200,000 distinct CDR3 sequences, approximately 60% of which are singletons. With respect to this clonotype: The antigen remains unidentified.

Between the trimmed V and J ends, which lost 6 bases and 2 bases, there was a span of 10 bases. The CDR3 runs 13 residues. This chain joins TRBV12-3 or TRBV12-4 and TRBJ1-1; D is perhaps TRBD1 (6 bases). Specimen: sorted CD4+, CD8+, or CD8+CD57+ T cells (not recorded which) from PBMCs. The receptor comes from a human donor with aplastic anemia. CDR3 region: CASSTGLNTEAFF. The CDR3 DNA sequence: TGTGCCAGCAGCACAGGGCTCAACACTGAAGCTTTCTTT.